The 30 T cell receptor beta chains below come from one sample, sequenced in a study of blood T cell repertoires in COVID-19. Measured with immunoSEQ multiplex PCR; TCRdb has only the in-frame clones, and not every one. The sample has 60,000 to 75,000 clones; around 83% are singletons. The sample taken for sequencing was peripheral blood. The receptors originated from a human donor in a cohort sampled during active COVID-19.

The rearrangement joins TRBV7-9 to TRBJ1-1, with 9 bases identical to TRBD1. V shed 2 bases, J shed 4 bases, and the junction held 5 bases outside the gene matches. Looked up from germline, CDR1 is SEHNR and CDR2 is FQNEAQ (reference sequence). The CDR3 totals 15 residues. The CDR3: CASSLPWGQGTEAFF. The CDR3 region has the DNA TGTGCCAGCAGCTTACCCTGGGGACAGGGCACTGAAGCTTTCTTT.

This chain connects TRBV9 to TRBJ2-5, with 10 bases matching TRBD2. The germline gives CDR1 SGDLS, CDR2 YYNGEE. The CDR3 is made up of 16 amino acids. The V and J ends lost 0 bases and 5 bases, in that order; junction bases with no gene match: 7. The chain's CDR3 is CASSVGASGSIETQYF. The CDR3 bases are TGTGCCAGCAGCGTAGGGGCTAGCGGGAGCATCGAGACCCAGTACTTC.

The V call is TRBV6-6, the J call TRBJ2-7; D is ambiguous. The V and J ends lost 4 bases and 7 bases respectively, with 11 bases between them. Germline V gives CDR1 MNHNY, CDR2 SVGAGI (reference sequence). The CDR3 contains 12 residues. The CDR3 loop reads CASSFTDGEQYF. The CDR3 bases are TGTGCCAGCAGTTTCACTGACGGGGAGCAGTACTTC.

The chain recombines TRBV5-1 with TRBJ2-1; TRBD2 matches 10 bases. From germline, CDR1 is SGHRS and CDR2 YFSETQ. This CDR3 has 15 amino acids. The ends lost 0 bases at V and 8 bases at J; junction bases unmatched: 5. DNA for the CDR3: TGCGCCAGCAGCTTGGTTAGCGGGGGGCTGGATGAGCAGTTCTTC. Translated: CASSLVSGGLDEQFF.

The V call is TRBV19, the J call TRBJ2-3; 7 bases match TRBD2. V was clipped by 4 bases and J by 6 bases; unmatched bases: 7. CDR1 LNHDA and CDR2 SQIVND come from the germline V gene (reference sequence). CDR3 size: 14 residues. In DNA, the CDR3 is TGTGCCAGTAGTACCTGGACTAGAGGGGATACGCAGTATTTT. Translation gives CASSTWTRGDTQYF.

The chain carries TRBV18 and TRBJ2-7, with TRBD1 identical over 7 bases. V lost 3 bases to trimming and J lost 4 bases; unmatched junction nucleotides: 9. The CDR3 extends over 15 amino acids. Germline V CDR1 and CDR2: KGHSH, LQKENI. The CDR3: CASSPHIDRAYEQYF. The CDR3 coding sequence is TGTGCCAGCTCACCTCATATTGACAGGGCATACGAGCAGTACTTC.

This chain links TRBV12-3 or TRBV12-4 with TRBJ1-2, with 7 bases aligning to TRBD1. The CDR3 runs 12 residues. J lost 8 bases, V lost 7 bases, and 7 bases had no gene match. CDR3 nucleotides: TGTGCCAGCACAAACGACAGGGACGGCTACACCTTC. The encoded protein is CASTNDRDGYTF.

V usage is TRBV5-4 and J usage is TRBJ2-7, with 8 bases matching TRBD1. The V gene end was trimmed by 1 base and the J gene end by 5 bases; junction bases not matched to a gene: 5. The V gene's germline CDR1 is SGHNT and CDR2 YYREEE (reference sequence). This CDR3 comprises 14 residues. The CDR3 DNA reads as TGTGCCAGCAGCTTGCGACAGGGGAAAGACGAGCAGTACTTC. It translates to CASSLRQGKDEQYF.

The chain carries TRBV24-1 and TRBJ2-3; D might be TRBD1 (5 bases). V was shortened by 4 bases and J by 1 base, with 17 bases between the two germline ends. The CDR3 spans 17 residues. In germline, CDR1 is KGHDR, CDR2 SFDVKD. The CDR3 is CATSDPTKGRGTDTQYF. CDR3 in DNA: TGTGCCACCAGTGACCCTACTAAGGGGCGCGGCACAGATACGCAGTATTTT.

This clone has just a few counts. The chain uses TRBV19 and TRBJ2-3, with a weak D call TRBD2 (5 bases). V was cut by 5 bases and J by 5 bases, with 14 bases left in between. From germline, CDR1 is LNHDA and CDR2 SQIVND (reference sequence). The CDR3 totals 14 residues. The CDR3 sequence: CASSRGAGLDTQYF. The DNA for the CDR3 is TGTGCCAGTAGTCGGGGAGCCGGGTTAGATACGCAGTATTTT.

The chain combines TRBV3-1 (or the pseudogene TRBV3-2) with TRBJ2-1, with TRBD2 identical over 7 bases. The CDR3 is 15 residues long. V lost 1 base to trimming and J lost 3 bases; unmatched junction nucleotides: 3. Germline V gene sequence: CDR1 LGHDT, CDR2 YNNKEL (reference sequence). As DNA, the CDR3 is TGTGCCAGCAGCCAAGCGAAGCGGGGCTACAATGAGCAGTTCTTC. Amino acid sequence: CASSQAKRGYNEQFF.

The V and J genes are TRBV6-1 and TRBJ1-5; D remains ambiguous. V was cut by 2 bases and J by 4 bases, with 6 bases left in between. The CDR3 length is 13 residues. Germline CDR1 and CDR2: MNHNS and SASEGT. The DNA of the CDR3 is TGTGCCAGCAGTGAATTGCGGAATCAGCCCCAGCATTTT. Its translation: CASSELRNQPQHF.

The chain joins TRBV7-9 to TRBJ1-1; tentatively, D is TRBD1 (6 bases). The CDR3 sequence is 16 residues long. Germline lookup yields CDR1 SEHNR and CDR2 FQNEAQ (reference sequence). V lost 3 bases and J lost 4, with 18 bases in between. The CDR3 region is CASSFLGAEQGTEAFF. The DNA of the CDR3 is TGTGCCAGCAGCTTTCTGGGGGCCGAGCAGGGCACTGAAGCTTTCTTT.

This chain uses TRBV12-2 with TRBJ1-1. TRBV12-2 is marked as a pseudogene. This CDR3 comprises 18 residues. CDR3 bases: TGTGCAAGTCGCTTAGTCTCGGTGAGGAGGGGCCTGAGCTCTGAAGCTTTCTTT. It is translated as CASRLVSVRRGLSSEAFF.

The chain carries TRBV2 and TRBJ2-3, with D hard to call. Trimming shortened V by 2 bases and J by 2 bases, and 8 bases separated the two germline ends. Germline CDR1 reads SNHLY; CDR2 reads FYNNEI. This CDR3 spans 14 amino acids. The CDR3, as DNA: TGTGCCAGCAGTGAATCTAGGATCACAGATACGCAGTATTTT. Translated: CASSESRITDTQYF.

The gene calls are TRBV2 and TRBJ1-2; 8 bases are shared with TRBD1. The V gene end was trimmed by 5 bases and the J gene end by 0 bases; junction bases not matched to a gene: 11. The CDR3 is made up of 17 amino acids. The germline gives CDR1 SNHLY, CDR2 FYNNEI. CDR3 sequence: CASSLRGGQAANYGYTF. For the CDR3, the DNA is TGTGCCAGCAGTCTTCGTGGGGGACAGGCCGCTAACTATGGCTACACCTTC.

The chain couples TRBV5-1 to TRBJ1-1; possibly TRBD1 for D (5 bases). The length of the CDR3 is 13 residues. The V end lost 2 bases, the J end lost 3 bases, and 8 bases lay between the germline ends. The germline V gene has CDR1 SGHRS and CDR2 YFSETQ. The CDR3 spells CASSFDSYTEAFF. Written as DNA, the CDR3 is TGCGCCAGCAGCTTTGACAGTTACACTGAAGCTTTCTTT.

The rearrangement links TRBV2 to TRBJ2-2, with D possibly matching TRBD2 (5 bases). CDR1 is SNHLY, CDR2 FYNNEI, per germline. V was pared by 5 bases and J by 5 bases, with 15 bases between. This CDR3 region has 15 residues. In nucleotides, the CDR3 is TGTGCCAGCAGTAGTATCGGGGTTTTAACCGGGGAGCTGTTTTTT. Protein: CASSSIGVLTGELFF.

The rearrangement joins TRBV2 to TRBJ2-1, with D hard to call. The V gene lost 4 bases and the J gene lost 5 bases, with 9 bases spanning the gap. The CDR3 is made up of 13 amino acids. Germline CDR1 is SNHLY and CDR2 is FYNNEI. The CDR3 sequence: CASSASEDNEQFF. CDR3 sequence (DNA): TGTGCCAGCAGTGCTTCAGAGGACAATGAGCAGTTCTTC.

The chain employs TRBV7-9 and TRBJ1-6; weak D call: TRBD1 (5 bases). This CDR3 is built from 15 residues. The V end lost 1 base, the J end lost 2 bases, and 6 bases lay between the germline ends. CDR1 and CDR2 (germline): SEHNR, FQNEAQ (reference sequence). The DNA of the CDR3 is TGTGCCAGCAGCTTAGGGGGGGCCTATAATTCACCCCTCCACTTT. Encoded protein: CASSLGGAYNSPLHF.

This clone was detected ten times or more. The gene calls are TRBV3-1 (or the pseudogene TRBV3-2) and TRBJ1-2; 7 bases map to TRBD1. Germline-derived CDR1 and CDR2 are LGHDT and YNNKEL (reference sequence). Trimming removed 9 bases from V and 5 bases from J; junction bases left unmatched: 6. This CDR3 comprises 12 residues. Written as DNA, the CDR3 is TGTGCCAGTCACAGGGGCGGGTATGGCTACACCTTC. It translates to CASHRGGYGYTF.

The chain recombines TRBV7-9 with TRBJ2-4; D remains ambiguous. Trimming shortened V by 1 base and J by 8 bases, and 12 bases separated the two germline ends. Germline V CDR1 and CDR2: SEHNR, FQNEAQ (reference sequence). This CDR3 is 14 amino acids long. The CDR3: CASSLGDPGDIQYF. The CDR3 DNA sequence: TGTGCCAGCAGCTTAGGCGACCCCGGAGACATTCAGTACTTC.

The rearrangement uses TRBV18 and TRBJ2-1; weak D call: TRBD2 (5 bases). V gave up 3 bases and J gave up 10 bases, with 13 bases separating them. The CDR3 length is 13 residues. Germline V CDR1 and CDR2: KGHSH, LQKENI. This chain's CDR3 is CASSPLSDGEQFF. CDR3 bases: TGTGCCAGCTCACCTCTTAGCGACGGCGAGCAGTTCTTC.

The CDR3 here is CASSQRGSGRAYNEQFF. The CDR3, as DNA: TGTGCCAGCAGCCAACGGGGTAGCGGGAGGGCCTACAATGAGCAGTTCTTC. The rearrangement uses TRBV3-1 (or the pseudogene TRBV3-2) and TRBJ2-1; 11 positions match TRBD2. Germline V gives CDR1 LGHDT, CDR2 YNNKEL (reference sequence). V was pared by 2 bases and J by 2 bases, with 5 bases of the junction left unmatched. The CDR3 extends over 17 amino acids.

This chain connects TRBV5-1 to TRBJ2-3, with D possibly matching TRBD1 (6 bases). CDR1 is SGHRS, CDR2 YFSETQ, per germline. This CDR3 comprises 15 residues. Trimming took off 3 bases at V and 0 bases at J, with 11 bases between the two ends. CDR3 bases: TGCGCCAGCAGCTATCCGACAGGCAGCACAGATACGCAGTATTTT. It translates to CASSYPTGSTDTQYF.

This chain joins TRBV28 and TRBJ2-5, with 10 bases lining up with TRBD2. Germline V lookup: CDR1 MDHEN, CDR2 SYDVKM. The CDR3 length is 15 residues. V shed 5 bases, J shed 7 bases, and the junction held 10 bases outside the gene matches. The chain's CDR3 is CASSHGSGRAGTQYF. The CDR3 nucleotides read TGTGCCAGCAGTCACGGCAGCGGGAGGGCCGGGACCCAGTACTTC.

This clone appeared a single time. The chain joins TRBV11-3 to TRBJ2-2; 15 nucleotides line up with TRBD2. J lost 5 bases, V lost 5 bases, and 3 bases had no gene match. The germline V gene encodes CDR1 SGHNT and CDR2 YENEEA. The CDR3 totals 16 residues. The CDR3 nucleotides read TGTGCCAGCAGCGCGGGACTAGCGGGAGGTACCGGGGAGCTGTTTTTT. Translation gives CASSAGLAGGTGELFF.

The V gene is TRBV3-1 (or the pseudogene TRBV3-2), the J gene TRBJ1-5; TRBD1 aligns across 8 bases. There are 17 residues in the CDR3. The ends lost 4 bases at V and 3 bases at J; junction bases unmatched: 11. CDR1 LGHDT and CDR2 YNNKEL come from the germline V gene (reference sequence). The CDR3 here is CASSPTSGQGYNQPQHF. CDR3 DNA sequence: TGTGCCAGCAGCCCCACGAGTGGACAGGGCTACAATCAGCCCCAGCATTTT.

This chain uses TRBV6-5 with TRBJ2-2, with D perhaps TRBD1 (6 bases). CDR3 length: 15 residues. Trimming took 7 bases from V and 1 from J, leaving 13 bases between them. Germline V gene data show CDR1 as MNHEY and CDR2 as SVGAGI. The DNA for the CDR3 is TGTGCCAGCAACCGGGACACCGGGAACACCGGGGAGCTGTTTTTT. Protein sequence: CASNRDTGNTGELFF.

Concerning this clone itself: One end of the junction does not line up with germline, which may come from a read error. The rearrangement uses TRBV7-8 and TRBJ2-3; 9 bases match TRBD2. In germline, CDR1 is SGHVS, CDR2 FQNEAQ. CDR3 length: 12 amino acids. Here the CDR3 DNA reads TGTGCCAGCAGCTTCGGGCTAGCGGGACTCGTTTTT. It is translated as CASSFGLAGLVF.